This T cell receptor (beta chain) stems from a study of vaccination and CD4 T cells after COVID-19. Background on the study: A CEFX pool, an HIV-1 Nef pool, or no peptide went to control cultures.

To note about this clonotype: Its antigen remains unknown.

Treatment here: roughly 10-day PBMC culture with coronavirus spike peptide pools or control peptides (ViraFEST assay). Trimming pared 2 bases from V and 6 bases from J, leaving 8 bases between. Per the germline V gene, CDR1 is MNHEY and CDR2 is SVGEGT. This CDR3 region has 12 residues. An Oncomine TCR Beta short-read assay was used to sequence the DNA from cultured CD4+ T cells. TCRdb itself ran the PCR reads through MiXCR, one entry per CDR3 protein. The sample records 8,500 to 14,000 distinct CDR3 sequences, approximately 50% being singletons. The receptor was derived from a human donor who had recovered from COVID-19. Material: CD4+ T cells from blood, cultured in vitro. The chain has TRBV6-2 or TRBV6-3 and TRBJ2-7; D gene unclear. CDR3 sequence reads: CASSYAAREQYF. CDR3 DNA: TGTGCCAGCAGTTACGCCGCCCGCGAGCAGTACTTC.